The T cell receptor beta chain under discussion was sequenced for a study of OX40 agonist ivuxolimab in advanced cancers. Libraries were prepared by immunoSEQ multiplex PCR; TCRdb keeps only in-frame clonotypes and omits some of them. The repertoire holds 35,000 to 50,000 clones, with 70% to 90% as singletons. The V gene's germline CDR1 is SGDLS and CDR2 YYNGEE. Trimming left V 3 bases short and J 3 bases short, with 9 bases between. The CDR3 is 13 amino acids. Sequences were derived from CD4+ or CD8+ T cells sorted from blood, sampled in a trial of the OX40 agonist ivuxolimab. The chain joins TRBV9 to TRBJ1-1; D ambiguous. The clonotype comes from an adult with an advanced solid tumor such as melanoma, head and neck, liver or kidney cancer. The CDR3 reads CASSGTEDTEAFF. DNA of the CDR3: TGTGCCAGCAGCGGGACGGAGGACACTGAAGCTTTCTTT.